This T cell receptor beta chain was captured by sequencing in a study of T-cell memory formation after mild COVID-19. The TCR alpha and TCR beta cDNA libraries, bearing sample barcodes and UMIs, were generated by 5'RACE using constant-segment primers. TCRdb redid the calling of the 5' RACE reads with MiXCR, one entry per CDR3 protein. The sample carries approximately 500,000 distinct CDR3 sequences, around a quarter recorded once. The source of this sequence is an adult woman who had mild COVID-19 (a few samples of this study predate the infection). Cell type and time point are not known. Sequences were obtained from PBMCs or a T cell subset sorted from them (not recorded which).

CDR3 DNA: TGTGCCAGCAGCCAAGGCCGTAAGGACAGGACTGCCTACGAGCAGTACTTC. It codes for CASSQGRKDRTAYEQYF. This chain links TRBV4-2 with TRBJ2-7; 7 bases align to TRBD1. The J segment lost 2 bases and the V segment lost 1 base, leaving 11 bases of the junction unmatched. The CDR3 covers 17 residues. Germline values: CDR1 LGHNA, CDR2 YNFKEQ.